This T cell receptor (beta chain) was retrieved from a study of regulatory T cells in long-lasting Graves disease (TCRdb year 2021). Background on the whole study: Patients with newly diagnosed Graves' disease had been on antithyroid drugs for under 3 months. Patients with persistent Graves' disease were compared with patients with newly diagnosed Graves' disease using TCR sequencing and RNA sequencing of peripheral blood. The study was conducted in China and was registered as a clinical trial. A total of about 33 samples were covered by TCR sequencing, comprising approximately 13 persistent and around 20 newly diagnosed Graves' disease patients.

The intended sense of this specimen's time point label: newly diagnosed GD, antithyroid drugs for less than 3 months. For both TCR sequencing and RNA sequencing, RNA was extracted from PBMCs in TRIzol. The diagnosis of Graves' disease followed American Thyroid Association guidelines. The patients came from an endocrinology department in Xi'an, China. Each patient gave roughly 10 milliliters of peripheral blood, collected in an EDTA anticoagulant tube. Ficoll Paque Plus density gradient separation was used to isolate PBMCs, and no further T cell sorting was done. An Agilent 2100 Bioanalyzer and agarose gel were used to assess RNA quality, and a NanoDrop 2000 was used to measure RNA concentration. This clonotype has at least ten counts. Its antigen remains undetermined. Base qualities are not at hand, and no much larger clone is one base apart. Paper-wide results and their limitations: Only peripheral blood was studied, because thyroid tissue, the primary lesion, was inaccessible. Sequencing and analysis were restricted to the TCR beta chain. Persistent patients shared more public clonotypes among themselves (2,741) than newly diagnosed patients did (about 1,000). Lower TCR Shannon entropy and fewer highly expanded clones were observed in persistent Graves' disease patients than in newly diagnosed patients, which suggested clonal expansion. The small sample size was acknowledged by the authors as a limitation that may reduce accuracy.

Libraries were prepared through multiplex PCR. Sequenced on an Illumina HiSeq 4000. To build TCR beta libraries, CDR3 regions were amplified by Arm-PCR using iRepertoire HTBI primers. Before sequencing, the PCR products went through gel purification. The published analysis was carried out like this. Gene usage analysis of CDR3 amino acid clonotypes relied on the 60 to 65 TRBV and about 15 TRBJ segments identified across samples. COPE and FqMerger were used to merge the filtered high-quality paired reads into contigs. BLAST was used to align contigs to the IMGT TRBV, TRBD and TRBJ reference genes, and CDR3 was defined following IMGT. Clonotypes above 0.1% frequency were classified as highly expanded clones. Shannon entropy was used to measure repertoire diversity, and the Gini coefficient was used to measure V-J evenness. Clonotypes shared by more than one individual were considered public. TCRdb's own reprocessing of the public reads used fastp at Q25 and MiXCR and kept productive beta chains. Under each unique CDR3 protein, matching rows form one entry showing the most common genes and DNA. These V and J calls rely on TCRdb rather than the paper's analysis. The sample data list fewer than 400,000 distinct CDR3 sequences, and over 15% of these were observed just once. About 38% of the sample comes from the top ten.

The sequences come from peripheral blood mononuclear cells (PBMCs), collected at new diagnosis, from a patient treated with antithyroid drugs. The TCR was taken from a female donor with Graves disease.

The sequenced DNA: TGTGCCAGCAGCTTCGGGGAGCGGATGAACACTGAAGCTTTCTTT. The resulting protein is CASSFGERMNTEAFF. The rearranged chain carries TRBV11-2 and TRBJ1-1; the D segment cannot be called with confidence. The V and J ends are trimmed by 3 bases and 0 bases, leaving 11 bases between them. Based on the germline V gene, the CDR1 and CDR2 sequences are SGHAT and FQNNGV. The CDR3 runs 15 residues from the cysteine to the phenylalanine. Left in the record is the CDR3 DNA by itself, 45 bases read in frame from the first base.